The rows below give T cell receptor beta chains drawn from one sample of a study of cytomegalovirus exposure and HLA in healthy donors. Method: immunoSEQ multiplex PCR; TCRdb's copy keeps in-frame clones and lacks some. The data contain approximately 260,000 clones, just over 85% of them singletons. The material sequenced was PBMCs. Receptors originate from a woman aged 18-30 years in good health and CMV-seronegative. The CDR3 runs from the conserved cysteine through the conserved F or W. A D gene is named only where the DNA matches it firmly. Size tells how often a clone was seen (once, few, many) or the class of an expanded clone, and some rows leave it out.

TRBJ1-1 TRBV5-1 TRBD1 - TGCGCCAGCAGTTTACAGGGGTCGGAAACTGAAGCTTTCTTT CASSLQGSETEAFF
TRBJ2-7 TRBV5-1 TRBD2 few TGCGCCAGCAGCACTCAAGCGGGCGGGGGGCGAGATTACGAGCAGTACTTC CASSTQAGGGRDYEQYF
TRBJ2-7 TRBV7-9 - - TGTGCCAGCAGCCCCCGGACAAACCCCTACGAGCAGTACTTC CASSPRTNPYEQYF
TRBJ1-2 TRBV27 - - TGTGCCAGCAGTGCCGGGACGGGGGTCTATGGCTACACCTTC CASSAGTGVYGYTF
TRBJ1-1 TRBV28 - - TGTGCCAGCAGTTTTATCCTGGGGAGGCAGGGAGGCTATCCTGAAGCTTTCTTT CASSFILGRQGGYPEAFF
TRBJ1-2 TRBV9 TRBD1 - TGTGCCAGCAGCACTCGACAGGGGGCTCAAGATGGCTACACCTTC CASSTRQGAQDGYTF
TRBJ2-7 TRBV6-5 TRBD1 - TGTGCCAGCAGTTACTCGGGACAGGGTGGAAGGGAGCAGTACTTC CASSYSGQGGREQYF
TRBJ1-5 TRBV9 - - TGTGCCAGCAGCGCCTCGCCGAGTAGCAATCAGCCCCAGCATTTT CASSASPSSNQPQHF
TRBJ2-1 TRBV5-1 - - TGCGCCAGCAGCTCCTCCGTACGGACACCTCGGCATGAGCAGTTCTTC CASSSSVRTPRHEQFF
TRBJ2-5 TRBV30 - - TGTGCCTGGAGGGGCAAGGCAGGTAAAGAGACCCAGTACTTC CAWRGKAGKETQYF
TRBJ2-2 TRBV30 - - TGTGCCTGGAGTAGGGGGACCGGGGAGCTGTTTTTT CAWSRGTGELFF
TRBJ2-1 TRBV6-5 TRBD2 - TGTGCCAGCACCTCGGGGAGGGCGCGCAATGAGCAGTTCTTC CASTSGRARNEQFF
TRBJ1-4 TRBV19 - - TGTGCCAGTAGTATTGGGCAGCGGTATGAAAAACTGTTTTTT CASSIGQRYEKLFF
TRBJ1-1 TRBV16 - once TGTGCCAGCAGCCAATCTATCGGGAACACTGAAGCTTTCTTT CASSQSIGNTEAFF
TRBJ2-7 TRBV4-1 TRBD1 - TGCGCCAGCAGCCAAGAAAAGGGGGCCCGCCGGCCCTACGAGCAGTACTTC CASSQEKGARRPYEQYF
TRBJ2-7 TRBV5-4 - - TGTGCCAGCAGATCCCGAGGGGGATCCTACGAGCAGTACTTC CASRSRGGSYEQYF
TRBJ2-3 TRBV5-1 TRBD2 - TGCGCCAGCGGAGCGGGAGGACAAGGAGATACGCAGTATTTT CASGAGGQGDTQYF
TRBJ2-2 TRBV5-4 TRBD1 - TGTGCCAGCAGCTTACAGGGGGCTGGCGGGGAGCTGTTTTTT CASSLQGAGGELFF
TRBJ1-2 TRBV5-6 - once TGTGCCAGCAGCCCGTACAGGGTAGCCTATGGCTACACCTTC CASSPYRVAYGYTF
TRBJ1-1 TRBV11-2 TRBD1 - TGTGCCAGCAGCCACGTAGGGGGCCAAGGAAGGACTGAAGCTTTCTTT CASSHVGGQGRTEAFF
TRBJ1-2 TRBV10-3 TRBD1 - TGTGCCATCAGTGCTCAACAGGGGCTGGGCTACACCTTC CAISAQQGLGYTF
TRBJ2-3 TRBV5-1 - - TGCGCCACAGGGGAGGGAGTCACAGATACGCAGTATTTT CATGEGVTDTQYF
TRBJ2-1 TRBV29-1 TRBD2 - TGCAGCGTCGATGGGACTAGCACTCGCAATGAGCAGTTCTTC CSVDGTSTRNEQFF
TRBJ1-1 TRBV5-1 - - TGCGCCAGCAGCTTTGAGGGTATTAGAATGAACACTGAAGCTTTCTTT CASSFEGIRMNTEAFF
TRBJ2-1 TRBV7-8 - - TGTGCCAGCAGCTTGGAGGGAGTCTCCTACAATGAGCAGTTCTTC CASSLEGVSYNEQFF
TRBJ2-7 TRBV18 TRBD1 - TGTGCCAGCTCACCCCCGGGACAGGACTACGAGCAGTACTTC CASSPPGQDYEQYF
TRBJ1-1 TRBV6-6 - - TGTGCCAGCAGCACCTGGCTGCTGAACACTGAAGCTTTCTTT CASSTWLLNTEAFF
TRBJ2-7 TRBV25-1 - once TGTGCCAGCTTTAACGGGACTGCCAGAGTTTTGTACTTC CASFNGTARVLYF
TRBJ1-1 TRBV5-1 TRBD1 - TGCGCCAGCAGTTGGCAGGGGGCGGGCACTGAAGCTTTCTTT CASSWQGAGTEAFF
TRBJ1-1 TRBV30 - few TGTGCCTGGAGTAGGGGTTTGGACACTGAAGCTTTCTTT CAWSRGLDTEAFF
TRBJ2-7 TRBV27 TRBD2 - TGTGCCAGCAGTTTATCGGCTAGCGGGAGAAAATTCAACGAGCAGTACTTC CASSLSASGRKFNEQYF
TRBJ1-5 TRBV19 TRBD1 - TGTGCCAGTAGTATTCGGACAGGCCTAGGGCCCCAGCATTTT CASSIRTGLGPQHF
TRBJ2-1 TRBV7-9 - - TGTGCCAGCAGCTCCCTAGGACAAGCCGATGAGCAGTTCTTC CASSSLGQADEQFF
TRBJ2-5 TRBV7-9 TRBD2 - TGTGCCAGCAGCTTAACTAGCGGAAAAGAGACCCAGTACTTC CASSLTSGKETQYF
TRBJ2-1 TRBV30 - - TGTGCCTGGAGTAGACGACTAGGCGATGAGCAGTTCTTC CAWSRRLGDEQFF
TRBJ1-2 TRBV7-2 - - TGTGCCAGCAGCTTGGACAGAGCTAACTATGGCTACACCTTC CASSLDRANYGYTF
TRBJ2-3 TRBV28 - - TGTGCCAGCAGCCAAGGGACAACAGATACGCAGTATTTT CASSQGTTDTQYF
TRBJ1-2 TRBV28 - - TGTGCCAGCAGCACCGCTGGGGGCTTCTATGGCTACACCTTC CASSTAGGFYGYTF